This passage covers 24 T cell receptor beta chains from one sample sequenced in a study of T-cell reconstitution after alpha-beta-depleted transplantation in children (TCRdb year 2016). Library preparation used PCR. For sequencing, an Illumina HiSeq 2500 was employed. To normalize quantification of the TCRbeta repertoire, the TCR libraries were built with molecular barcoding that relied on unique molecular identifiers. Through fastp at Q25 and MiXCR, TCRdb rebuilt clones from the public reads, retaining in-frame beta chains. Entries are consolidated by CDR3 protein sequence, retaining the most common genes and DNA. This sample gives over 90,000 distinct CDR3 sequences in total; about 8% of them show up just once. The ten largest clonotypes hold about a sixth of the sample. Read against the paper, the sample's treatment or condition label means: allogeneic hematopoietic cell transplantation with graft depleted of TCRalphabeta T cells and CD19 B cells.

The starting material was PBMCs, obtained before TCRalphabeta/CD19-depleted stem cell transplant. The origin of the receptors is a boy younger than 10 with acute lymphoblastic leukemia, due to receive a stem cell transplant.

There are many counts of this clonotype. CDR3: CASSLGAGIADTQYF. The CDR3 bases are TGCGCCAGCAGCTTGGGCGCGGGGATCGCAGATACGCAGTATTTT. The rearrangement links TRBV5-1 to TRBJ2-3, with a tentative D call TRBD2 (6 bases). Germline CDR1 reads SGHRS; CDR2 reads YFSETQ. The CDR3 sequence is 15 residues long. The V and J ends lost 0 bases and 4 bases respectively, with 12 bases between them.

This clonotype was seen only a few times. The CDR3 sequence is CASSYPPGTNTGELFF. Written as DNA, the CDR3 is TGTGCCAGCAGTTACCCGCCCGGGACTAACACCGGGGAGCTGTTTTTT. The chain carries TRBV6-5 and TRBJ2-2; TRBD2 is a possible D gene (6 bases). V lost 2 bases and J 2 bases, leaving 12 bases between the germline ends. The CDR3 runs 16 residues. Germline loops: CDR1 MNHEY, CDR2 SVGAGI.

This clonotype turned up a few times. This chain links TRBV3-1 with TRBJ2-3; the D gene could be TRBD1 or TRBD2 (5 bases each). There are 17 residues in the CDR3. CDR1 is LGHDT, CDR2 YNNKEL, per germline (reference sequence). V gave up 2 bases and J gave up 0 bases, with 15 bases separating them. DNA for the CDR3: TGTGCCAGCAGCCAAAGGGTCCCCGGGGCTAGCACAGATACGCAGTATTTT. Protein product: CASSQRVPGASTDTQYF.

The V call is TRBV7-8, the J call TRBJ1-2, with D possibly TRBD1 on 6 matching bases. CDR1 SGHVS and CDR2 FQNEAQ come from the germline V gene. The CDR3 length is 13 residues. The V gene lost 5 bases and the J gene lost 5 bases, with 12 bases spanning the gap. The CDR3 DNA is TGTGCCAGCAGCCCAACAGGGTCTTATGGCTACACCTTC. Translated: CASSPTGSYGYTF.

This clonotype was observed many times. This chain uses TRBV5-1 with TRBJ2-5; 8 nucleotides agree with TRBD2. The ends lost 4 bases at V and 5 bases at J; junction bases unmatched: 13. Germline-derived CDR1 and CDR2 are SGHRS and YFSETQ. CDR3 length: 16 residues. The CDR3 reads CASSHISGTLGETQYF. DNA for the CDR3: TGCGCCAGCAGCCACATTAGCGGGACGCTCGGGGAGACCCAGTACTTC.

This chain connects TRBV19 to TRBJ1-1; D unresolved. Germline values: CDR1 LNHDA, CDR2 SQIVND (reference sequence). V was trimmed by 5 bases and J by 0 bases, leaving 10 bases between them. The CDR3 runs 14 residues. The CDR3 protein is CASSHSAVNTEAFF. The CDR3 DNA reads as TGTGCCAGTAGTCACTCCGCGGTGAACACTGAAGCTTTCTTT.

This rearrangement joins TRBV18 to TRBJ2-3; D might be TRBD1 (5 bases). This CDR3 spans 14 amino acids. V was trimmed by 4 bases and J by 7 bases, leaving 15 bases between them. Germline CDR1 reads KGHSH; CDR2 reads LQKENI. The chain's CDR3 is CASSLSRESYTQYF. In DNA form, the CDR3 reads TGTGCCAGCTCACTATCCAGGGAATCATATACGCAGTATTTT.

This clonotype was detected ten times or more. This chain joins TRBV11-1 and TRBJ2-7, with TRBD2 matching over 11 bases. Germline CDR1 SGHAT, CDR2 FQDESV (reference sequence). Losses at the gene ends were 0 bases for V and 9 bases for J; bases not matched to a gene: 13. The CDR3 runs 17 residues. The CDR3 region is CASSLAKTSGASTVQYF. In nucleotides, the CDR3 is TGTGCCAGCAGCTTAGCGAAGACTAGCGGGGCGTCTACGGTGCAGTACTTC.

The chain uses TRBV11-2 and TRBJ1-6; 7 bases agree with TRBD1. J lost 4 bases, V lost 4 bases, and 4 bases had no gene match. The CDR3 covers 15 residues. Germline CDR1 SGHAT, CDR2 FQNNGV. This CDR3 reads CASSSTGEYNSPLHF. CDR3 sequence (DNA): TGTGCCAGCAGCTCCACAGGGGAATATAATTCACCCCTCCACTTT.

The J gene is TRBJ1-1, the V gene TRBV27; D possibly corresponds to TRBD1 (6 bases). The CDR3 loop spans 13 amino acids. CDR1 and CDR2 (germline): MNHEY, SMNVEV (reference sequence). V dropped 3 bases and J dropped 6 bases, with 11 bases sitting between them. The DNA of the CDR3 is TGTGCCAGCAGTTTCCAGGGGTTCGCTGAAGCTTTCTTT. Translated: CASSFQGFAEAFF.

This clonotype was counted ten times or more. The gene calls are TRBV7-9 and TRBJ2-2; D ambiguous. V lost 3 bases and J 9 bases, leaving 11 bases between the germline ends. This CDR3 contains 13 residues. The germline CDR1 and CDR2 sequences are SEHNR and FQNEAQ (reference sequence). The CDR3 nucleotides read TGTGCCAGCAGCTTGGGTACACATAGGGAGCTGTTTTTT. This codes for CASSLGTHRELFF.

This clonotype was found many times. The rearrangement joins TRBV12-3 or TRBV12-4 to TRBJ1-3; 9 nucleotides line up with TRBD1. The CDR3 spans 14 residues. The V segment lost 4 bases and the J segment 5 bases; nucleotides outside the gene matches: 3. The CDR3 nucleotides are TGTGCCAGCAGTTCCGGACAGGGGCGAAACACCATATATTTT. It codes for CASSSGQGRNTIYF.

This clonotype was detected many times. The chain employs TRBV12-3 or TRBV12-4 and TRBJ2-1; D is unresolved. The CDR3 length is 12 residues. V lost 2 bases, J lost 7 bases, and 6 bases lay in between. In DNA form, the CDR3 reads TGTGCCAGCAGTTTAAAGGGAAATGAGCAGTTCTTC. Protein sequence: CASSLKGNEQFF.

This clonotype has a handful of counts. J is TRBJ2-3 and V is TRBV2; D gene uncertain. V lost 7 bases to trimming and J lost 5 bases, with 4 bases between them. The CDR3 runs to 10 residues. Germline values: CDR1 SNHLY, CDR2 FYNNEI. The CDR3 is CASMRDTQYF. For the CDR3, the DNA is TGTGCCAGCATGCGAGATACGCAGTATTTT.

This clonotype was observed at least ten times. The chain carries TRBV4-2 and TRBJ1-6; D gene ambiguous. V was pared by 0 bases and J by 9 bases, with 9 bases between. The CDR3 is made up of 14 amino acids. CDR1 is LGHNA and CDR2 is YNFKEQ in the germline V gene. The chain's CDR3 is CASSQDFGISPLHF. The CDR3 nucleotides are TGTGCCAGCAGCCAAGATTTTGGCATTTCACCCCTCCACTTT.

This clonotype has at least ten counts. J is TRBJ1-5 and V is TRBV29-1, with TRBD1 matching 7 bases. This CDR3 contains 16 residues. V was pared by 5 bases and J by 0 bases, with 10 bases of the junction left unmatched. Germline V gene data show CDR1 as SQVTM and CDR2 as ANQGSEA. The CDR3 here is CSVSLGGLYSNQPQHF. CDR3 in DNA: TGCAGCGTTTCTCTAGGGGGCTTGTATAGCAATCAGCCCCAGCATTTT.

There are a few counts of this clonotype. CDR3 in amino acids: CSGRTSGSYNEQFF. DNA of the CDR3: TGCAGCGGCAGGACTAGCGGTTCCTACAATGAGCAGTTCTTC. The chain links TRBV29-1 to TRBJ2-1; 10 nucleotides align to TRBD2. V dropped 7 bases and J dropped 1; count of bases not matched to a gene: 4. The germline V gene has CDR1 SQVTM and CDR2 ANQGSEA. The CDR3 spans 14 residues.

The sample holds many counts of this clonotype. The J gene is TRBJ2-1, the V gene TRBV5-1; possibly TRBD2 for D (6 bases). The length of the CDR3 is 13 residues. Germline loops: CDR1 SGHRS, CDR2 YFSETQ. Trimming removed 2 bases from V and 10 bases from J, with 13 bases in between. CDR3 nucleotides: TGCGCCAGCAGCTTCTCTAGCGTGGAGGAGCAGTTCTTC. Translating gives CASSFSSVEEQFF.

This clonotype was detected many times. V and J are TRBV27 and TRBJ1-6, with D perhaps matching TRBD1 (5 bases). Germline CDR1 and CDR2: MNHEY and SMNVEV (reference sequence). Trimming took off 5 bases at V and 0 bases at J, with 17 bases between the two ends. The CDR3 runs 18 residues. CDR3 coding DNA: TGTGCCAGCAGTCTTTCAGGGAGTGCCAGCTCCTATAATTCACCCCTCCACTTT. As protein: CASSLSGSASSYNSPLHF.

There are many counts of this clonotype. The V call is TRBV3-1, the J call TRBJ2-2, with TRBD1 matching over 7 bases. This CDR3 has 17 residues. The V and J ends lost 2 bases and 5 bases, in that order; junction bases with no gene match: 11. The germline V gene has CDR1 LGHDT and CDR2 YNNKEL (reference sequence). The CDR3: CASSQPRWDRRTGELFF. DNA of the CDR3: TGTGCCAGCAGCCAACCTAGATGGGACAGAAGGACCGGGGAGCTGTTTTTT. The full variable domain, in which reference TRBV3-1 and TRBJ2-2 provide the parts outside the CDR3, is DTAVSQTPKYLVTQMGNDKSIKCEQNLGHDTMYWYKQDSKKFLKIMFSYNNKELIINETVPNRFSPKSPDKAHLNLHINSLELGDSAVYFCASSQPRWDRRTGELFFGEGSRLTVL.

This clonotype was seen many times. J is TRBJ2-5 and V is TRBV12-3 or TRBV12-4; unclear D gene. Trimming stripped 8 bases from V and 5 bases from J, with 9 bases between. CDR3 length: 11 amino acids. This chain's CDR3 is CASGIAETQYF. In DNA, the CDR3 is TGTGCCAGCGGAATCGCCGAGACCCAGTACTTC.

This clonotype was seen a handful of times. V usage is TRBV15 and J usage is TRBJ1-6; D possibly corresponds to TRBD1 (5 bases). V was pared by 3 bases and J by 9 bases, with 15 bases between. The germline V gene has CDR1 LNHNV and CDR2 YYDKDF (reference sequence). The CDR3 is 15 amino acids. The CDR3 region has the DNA TGTGCCACCAGCAGGGGCGGGGGTGTTGCTTCACCCCTCCACTTT. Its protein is CATSRGGGVASPLHF.

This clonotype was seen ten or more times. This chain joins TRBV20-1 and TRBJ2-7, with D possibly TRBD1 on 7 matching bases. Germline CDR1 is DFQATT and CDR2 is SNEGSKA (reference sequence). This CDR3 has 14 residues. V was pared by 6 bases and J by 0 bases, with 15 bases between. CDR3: CSAPLRGVSYEQYF. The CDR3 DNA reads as TGCAGTGCCCCTCTCAGGGGGGTCTCCTACGAGCAGTACTTC.

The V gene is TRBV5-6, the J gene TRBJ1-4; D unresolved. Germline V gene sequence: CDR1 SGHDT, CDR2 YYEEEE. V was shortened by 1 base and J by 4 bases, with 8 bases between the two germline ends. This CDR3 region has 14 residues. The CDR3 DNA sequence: TGTGCCAGCAGCTTGTCGAAAAGTAATGAAAAACTGTTTTTT. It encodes CASSLSKSNEKLFF.